This passage covers 26 T cell receptor beta chains from one sample sequenced in a study of tissue T cells after allogeneic stem cell transplantation. Profiling relied on immunoSEQ multiplex PCR, and the TCRdb table lists in-frame clones only, not all of them. The sample includes over 40,000 clones, about 73% of them seen just once. The sequencing sample was made of sorted cells pooled from one or two spleens. The receptors stem from a pool of C57BL/6 mice in good health.

This clone has just a few counts. The listed genes are named as in mouse. The read ends 1 residue shy of where the CDR3 ends; the end is completed using the germline J gene. V is TRBV12-2 and J is TRBJ2-1; 7 positions agree with TRBD2. This CDR3 region has 15 residues. Trimming took 4 bases from V and 0 from J; bases not matched to a gene: 5. Germline CDR1 reads SGHLS; CDR2 reads HYDKME. CDR3 amino acids: CASSPWGSNYAEQFF. CDR3 bases read: TGTGCCAGCTCCCCCTGGGGGTCTAACTATGCTGAGCAGTTC.

As regards this clone: Gene names are mouse gene names. The sequence runs out 1 residue before the end of the CDR3; the remainder is reconstructed from the germline J gene. The chain is built from TRBV19 and TRBJ1-1; D ambiguous. CDR1 and CDR2 (germline): FNHDT, SITEND (reference sequence). The V and J ends lost 0 bases and 1 base respectively, with 1 base between them. The CDR3 sequence is 12 residues long. The chain's CDR3 is CASSIGNTEVFF. The part of the CDR3 DNA that was read is TGTGCCAGCAGTATAGGAAACACAGAAGTCTTC.

Regarding this clone: The listed genes are named as in mouse. The read comes to an end 1 residue before the CDR3 does, leaving the germline J gene to fill in the end. The V gene is TRBV13-2, the J gene TRBJ1-3, with D unclear. The V gene's germline CDR1 is NNHNN and CDR2 SYGAGS (reference sequence). The CDR3 is 14 residues long. V was cut by 0 bases and J by 1 base, with 5 bases left in between. The sequenced CDR3 bases are TGTGCCAGCGGTGATGCACAGTCTGGAAATACGCTCTAT. It yields the protein CASGDAQSGNTLY. The whole CDR3 protein is CASGDAQSGNTLYF.

This clone is a singleton in its sample. Any gene name here is a mouse gene name. Sequencing ends 1 residue short of the CDR3 end; the germline J gene provides the rest. The chain combines TRBV1 with TRBJ2-5; 8 bases align to TRBD1. Germline-derived CDR1 and CDR2 are NSQYPW and LRSPGD (reference sequence). The CDR3 covers 11 residues. The V gene end was trimmed by 11 bases and the J gene end by 6 bases; junction bases not matched to a gene: 4. The DNA read from the CDR3 is TGCACCCGGACAGGGAAGGACACCCAGTAC. Translating gives CTRTGKDTQY. The CDR3 reads in full as CTRTGKDTQYF.

This clone has only a few counts. Genes here carry mouse names. The CDR3 goes on 1 residue after the read ends, and that part is filled in from the germline J gene. Different DNA sequences within this sample yield the same CDR3. V usage is TRBV20 and J usage is TRBJ1-4; D unresolved. V was pared by 2 bases and J by 0 bases, with 4 bases between. Germline V gene sequence: CDR1 GFQATS, CDR2 STVNSAI. There are 13 residues in the CDR3. CDR3 bases read: TGTGGTGCTAGGACAGTTTCCAACGAAAGATTATTT. Its translation: CGARTVSNERLF. The CDR3 as a whole reads CGARTVSNERLFF.

About this clone: Mouse gene names apply. Coverage ceases 1 residue before the CDR3 finishes, and the germline J gene fills in the end. The V call is TRBV12-1, the J call TRBJ1-6; a weak D match, TRBD1 (5 bases). TRBJ1-6 is an ORF for which the function is uncertain. CDR3 length: 14 amino acids. Germline CDR1 SGHSN, CDR2 HYEKVE. The ends were cut back, 1 base at V and 8 bases at J, with 11 bases in the middle. The sequenced part of the CDR3 DNA is TGTGCCAGCTCTCTGGTGGAAGGGGATTCGCCCCTCTAC. As protein: CASSLVEGDSPLY. The CDR3 in its entirety is CASSLVEGDSPLYF.

Worth noting for this clone: The genes and germline here are from mouse. The read halts 1 residue ahead of the CDR3 end, with the missing end drawn from the germline J gene. The genes are TRBV20 and TRBJ1-2; D is unclear. Trimming took off 3 bases at V and 0 bases at J, with 8 bases between the two ends. CDR3 size: 13 residues. Germline CDR1 and CDR2: GFQATS and STVNSAI. The CDR3 here is CGASSNANSDYTF. The sequenced CDR3 bases are TGTGGTGCTAGCTCCAATGCAAACTCCGACTACACC.

Turning to this clone: The genes are named according to mouse. The CDR3 goes on 1 residue after the read ends, and that part is filled in from the germline J gene. The chain couples TRBV31 to TRBJ2-1; 9 bases are a match to TRBD2. From germline, CDR1 is GKSSPN and CDR2 SITVG. V dropped 0 bases and J dropped 4; count of bases not matched to a gene: 4. This CDR3 has 15 residues. CDR3: CAWSLGWGGYAEQFF. The DNA read from the CDR3 is TGTGCCTGGAGTCTAGGCTGGGGGGGGTATGCTGAGCAGTTC.

With regard to this clone: Any gene name here is a mouse gene name. The CDR3 extends 1 residue past the end of the read, so its final part is completed from the germline J gene. The chain couples TRBV19 to TRBJ2-7, with TRBD2 identical over 11 bases. Germline CDR1 is FNHDT and CDR2 is SITEND (reference sequence). The CDR3 has 13 residues. Germline trimming cut 5 bases from V and 5 bases from J; bases unmatched to any gene: 3. The part of the CDR3 DNA that was read is TGTGCCAGCAGCCTGACTGGGGGGGATGAACAGTAC. Its translation: CASSLTGGDEQY. The entire CDR3 protein is CASSLTGGDEQYF.

This clone was seen a few times. Genes and germline are mouse. CDR3 in amino acids: CASSYYAEQFF. The DNA read from the CDR3 is TGTGCAAGCAGCTACTATGCTGAGCAGTTC. The chain is built from TRBV16 and TRBJ2-1, with unresolved D. The missing CDR3 end, 1 residue past where the read stops, is filled in from the germline J gene. This CDR3 region has 11 residues. Germline values: CDR1 SGHSA, CDR2 FRNQAP. V was cut by 4 bases and J by 2 bases, with 0 bases left in between.

As concerns this clone: One end of the junction fails to match germline, which may point to a read error. Gene names and germline match the mouse. The observed sequence ends 1 residue before the CDR3 terminus, with the missing tail filled in from the germline J gene. V usage is TRBV13-2 and J usage is TRBJ2-7, with TRBD2 identical over 13 bases. The CDR3 has 16 amino acids. Germline V lookup: CDR1 NNHNN, CDR2 SYGAGS (reference sequence). The CDR3 region is CTSGFPGLGGSYEQYF. The CDR3 DNA, read in part, is TGTACCAGCGGCTTCCCGGGACTGGGGGGGTCCTATGAACAGTAC.

Regarding this clone: These gene names are mouse names. Read data end 1 residue before the CDR3 end; the end is taken from the germline J gene. The V and J genes are TRBV2 and TRBJ2-7, with D unclear. The CDR3 covers 13 residues. Germline V gene sequence: CDR1 LGHNA, CDR2 YSYQKL. V lost 0 bases and J 4 bases, leaving 7 bases between the germline ends. The covered CDR3 bases are TGTGCCAGCAGCCAAGATTTTCCGTATGAACAGTAC. This translates into CASSQDFPYEQY. The whole CDR3 sequence is CASSQDFPYEQYF.

Worth noting for this clone: These gene names are mouse names. The sequenced fragment ends 1 residue before the CDR3 boundary, so the rest is inferred from the germline J gene. The J gene is TRBJ1-4, the V gene TRBV2; D is uncertain. The CDR3 is made up of 15 amino acids. Deletions cut 2 bases from V and 0 bases from J, with 7 bases between. Germline CDR1 LGHNA, CDR2 YSYQKL. Here the CDR3 reads CASSQLKISNERLFF. Incomplete CDR3 DNA: TGTGCCAGCAGCCAACTCAAAATTTCCAACGAAAGATTATTT.

As concerns this clone: Gene names and germline match the mouse. The read comes to an end 1 residue before the CDR3 does, leaving the germline J gene to fill in the end. The chain employs TRBV13-2 and TRBJ1-3; D is unresolved. CDR1 is NNHNN and CDR2 is SYGAGS in the germline V gene (reference sequence). CDR3 size: 14 residues. The V and J ends lost 0 bases and 0 bases respectively, with 4 bases between them. The CDR3 DNA, read in part, is TGTGCCAGCGGTGATGCGTCTTCTGGAAATACGCTCTAT. Its protein product is CASGDASSGNTLY. The CDR3 as a whole reads CASGDASSGNTLYF.

This clone was detected a few times. The listed genes are named as in mouse. The DNA ends 1 residue before the CDR3 does, and the rest of the CDR3 is filled in from the germline J gene. V gene TRBV19 combines with J gene TRBJ1-5, with 10 positions matching TRBD1. The CDR3 covers 14 residues. CDR1 is FNHDT, CDR2 SITEND, per germline (reference sequence). J gave up 5 bases and V 4 bases, and 3 bases lay outside the gene matches. Incomplete CDR3 DNA: TGTGCCAGCAGTCCGGGACAGGGGCACCAGGCTCCGCTT. Translation: CASSPGQGHQAPL. The entire CDR3 sequence reads CASSPGQGHQAPLF. The whole variable domain, remainder taken from reference TRBV19 and TRBJ1-5, is GGIITQTPKFLIGQEGQKLTLKCQQNFNHDTMYWYRQDSGKGLRLIYYSITENDLQKGDLSEGYDASREKKSSFSLTVTSAQKNEMAVFLCASSPGQGHQAPLFGEGTRLSVL.

Notes on this clone: Gene names and germline refer to mouse. The CDR3 extends 1 residue past the end of the read, so its final part is completed from the germline J gene. The chain couples TRBV3 to TRBJ2-7; 9 nucleotides line up with TRBD2. J gave up 2 bases and V 1 base, and 3 bases lay outside the gene matches. CDR3 size: 15 residues. Germline CDR1 SNHLY, CDR2 FYNGKV (reference sequence). Partial CDR3 DNA: TGTGCCAGCAGCTTAGTTCTGGGGGGGGCCTATGAACAGTAC. Amino acids: CASSLVLGGAYEQY. The whole CDR3 is CASSLVLGGAYEQYF.

With respect to this clone: Genes here carry mouse names. The read falls 1 residue short of the CDR3 end, and the missing part is taken from the germline J gene. This rearrangement joins TRBV13-2 to TRBJ2-3, with 7 bases matching TRBD2. Losses at the gene ends were 5 bases for V and 0 bases for J; bases not matched to a gene: 6. The CDR3 runs 15 residues. CDR1 and CDR2 from the germline V gene are NNHNN and SYGAGS (reference sequence). The CDR3: CASGSGGTSAETLYF. CDR3 DNA (partial): TGTGCCAGCGGCTCGGGGGGGACTAGTGCAGAAACGCTGTAT.

A remark on this clone: Gene labels here are mouse ones. The CDR3 end lies 1 residue beyond the end of the read and is filled in from the germline J gene. The chain carries TRBV31 and TRBJ2-3; possibly TRBD1 or TRBD2 for D (5 bases each). The germline V gene has CDR1 GKSSPN and CDR2 SITVG. V dropped 3 bases and J dropped 3 bases, with 10 bases sitting between them. This CDR3 contains 13 residues. The sequenced part of the CDR3 DNA is TGTGCCTGGAGGGGGCGCCGAGCAGAAACGCTGTAT. It yields the protein CAWRGRRAETLY. Given in full, the CDR3 is CAWRGRRAETLYF.

With regard to this clone: The genes and germline here are from mouse. The sequence runs out 1 residue before the end of the CDR3; the remainder is reconstructed from the germline J gene. The rearrangement links TRBV16 to TRBJ2-3, with 8 nucleotides matching TRBD2. The CDR3 has 14 residues. CDR1 SGHSA and CDR2 FRNQAP come from the germline V gene. The trim removed 4 bases at V and 4 bases at J, leaving 4 bases unmatched. The DNA read from the CDR3 is TGTGCAAGCAGCTGGTTGGGGGGGACAGAAACGCTGTAT. It specifies CASSWLGGTETLY. From start to end, the CDR3 is CASSWLGGTETLYF.

Of note for this clone: Genes and germline are mouse. The CDR3 end falls 1 residue outside the read, so it is completed with the germline J gene. The rearrangement links TRBV3 to TRBJ1-1; possible D gene TRBD1, 5 bases. This CDR3 contains 14 residues. V was clipped by 3 bases and J by 0 bases, with 8 bases between them. Germline CDR1 SNHLY, CDR2 FYNGKV (reference sequence). CDR3 sequence: CASSFRTTNTEVFF. The covered CDR3 bases are TGTGCCAGCAGCTTCCGGACAACAAACACAGAAGTCTTC.

Turning to this clone: All gene names here are mouse names. Read data end 1 residue before the CDR3 end; the end is taken from the germline J gene. The rearrangement joins TRBV13-2 to TRBJ1-4; 9 bases are shared with TRBD1. The germline gives CDR1 NNHNN, CDR2 SYGAGS (reference sequence). The CDR3 spans 17 residues. After removal of 3 bases from V and 0 bases from J, the junction contained 6 bases not matched to a gene. CDR3 sequence: CASGGPDRGLSNERLFF. The CDR3 bases that were read are TGTGCCAGCGGTGGCCCGGACAGGGGACTTTCCAACGAAAGATTATTT.

As for this clone: Germline and genes here are mouse. The CDR3 is cut off 1 residue early in the read; its end comes from the germline J gene. The J gene is TRBJ2-1, the V gene TRBV13-2; TRBD1 might be the D (6 bases). This CDR3 region has 14 residues. From germline, CDR1 is NNHNN and CDR2 SYGAGS (reference sequence). V was trimmed by 0 bases and J by 5 bases, leaving 9 bases between them. The covered CDR3 bases are TGTGCCAGCGGTGATGCACAGGGACATGCTGAGCAGTTC. It specifies CASGDAQGHAEQF. The whole CDR3 is CASGDAQGHAEQFF.

A word on this clone: The gene names here belong to mouse. The read is 1 residue too short to cover the CDR3 end, so that end is filled in from the germline J gene. The V gene is TRBV1, the J gene TRBJ1-3, with TRBD1 as a possible D gene (5 bases). Deletions cut 3 bases from V and 0 bases from J, with 9 bases between. There are 15 residues in the CDR3. Per the germline V gene, CDR1 is NSQYPW and CDR2 is LRSPGD (reference sequence). The CDR3 spells CTCSARGDSGNTLYF. CDR3 DNA, as far as it was read: TGCACCTGCAGTGCGCGGGGGGATTCTGGAAATACGCTCTAT.

To note about this clone: The gene names here belong to mouse. The read finishes 1 residue shy of the CDR3 end, and the germline J gene is used to complete it. This chain connects TRBV26 to TRBJ2-7, with D uncertain. The CDR3 spans 15 residues. Germline V gene data show CDR1 as KGHPV and CDR2 as FQNQEV (reference sequence). The V end lost 0 bases, the J end lost 0 bases, and 9 bases lay between the germline ends. Here the CDR3 reads CASSLSRPSSYEQYF. The covered CDR3 bases are TGTGCCAGCAGTCTGTCCAGGCCGAGCTCCTATGAACAGTAC.

On this clone itself: Germline and genes here are mouse. The read is 1 residue too short to cover the CDR3 end, so that end is filled in from the germline J gene. The V and J genes are TRBV31 and TRBJ2-3, with 10 bases matching TRBD2. V was clipped by 0 bases and J by 0 bases; unmatched bases: 3. Germline-derived CDR1 and CDR2 are GKSSPN and SITVG. The length of the CDR3 is 16 residues. The CDR3 is CAWSLAGGASAETLYF. The sequenced part of the CDR3 DNA is TGTGCCTGGAGTCTAGCTGGGGGGGCTAGTGCAGAAACGCTGTAT.

Details on this clone: Genes here carry mouse names. Read sequence stops 1 residue before the CDR3 end, and the germline J gene provides the missing end. V gene TRBV1 combines with J gene TRBJ1-5, with no clear D. This CDR3 comprises 13 residues. CDR1 and CDR2 from the germline V gene are NSQYPW and LRSPGD (reference sequence). V dropped 3 bases and J dropped 0 bases, with 3 bases sitting between them. The sequenced CDR3 bases are TGCACCTGCAGTGCTAGTAACAACCAGGCTCCGCTT. Residues: CTCSASNNQAPL. The CDR3 in full is CTCSASNNQAPLF.